Below, 21 T cell receptor beta chains from the same sample are listed, as sequenced in a study of blood T cell repertoires in COVID-19. Repertoires were generated with immunoSEQ multiplex PCR, while TCRdb's copy carries only in-frame clones and drops some. The sample contains under 250,000 clones, around 80% of which appear only once. The sample comprised peripheral blood. The receptors come from a woman aged 45-60 years with acute or convalescent COVID-19.

This rearrangement joins TRBV12-3 or TRBV12-4 to TRBJ2-5, with D perhaps matching TRBD2 (5 bases). V gave up 2 bases and J gave up 6 bases, with 7 bases separating them. The CDR3 sequence is 12 residues long. The CDR3 DNA sequence: TGTGCCAGCAGTTTATCTAGCCAGACCCAGTACTTC. Encoded protein: CASSLSSQTQYF.

The chain is built from TRBV5-6 and TRBJ1-2; 12 nucleotides line up with TRBD1. Germline V gives CDR1 SGHDT, CDR2 YYEEEE. CDR3 length: 17 amino acids. J was trimmed by 4 bases and V by 4 bases; bases with no gene match: 11. The CDR3 DNA reads TGTGCCAGCAGCATCCCGGGACAGGGGGCCGGAGGCTATGGCTACACCTTC. It translates to CASSIPGQGAGGYGYTF. Full variable domain (remainder filled in from reference TRBV5-6 and TRBJ1-2): DAGVTQSPTHLIKTRGQQVTLRCSPKSGHDTVSWYQQALGQGPQFIFQYYEEEERQRGNFPDRFSGHQFPNYSSELNVNALLLGDSALYLCASSIPGQGAGGYGYTFGSGTRLTVV.

This clone showed up just a few times. The chain has TRBV2 and TRBJ2-7; D gene unclear. The V gene's germline CDR1 is SNHLY and CDR2 FYNNEI. The CDR3 has 11 residues. V lost 5 bases and J 5 bases, leaving 7 bases between the germline ends. The CDR3 nucleotides are TGTGCCAGCAGTCCACTCAACGAGCAGTACTTC. Translated: CASSPLNEQYF.

The rearrangement joins TRBV7-9 to TRBJ1-4; tentatively, D is TRBD1 (6 bases). The V gene lost 5 bases and the J gene lost 8 bases, with 15 bases spanning the gap. From germline, CDR1 is SEHNR and CDR2 FQNEAQ (reference sequence). This CDR3 is 14 amino acids long. The CDR3 here is CASSQTQGREKLFF. As DNA, the CDR3 is TGTGCCAGCAGCCAGACCCAGGGGAGAGAAAAACTGTTTTTT.

This chain uses TRBV5-4 with TRBJ2-1, with D tentatively TRBD2 (6 bases). This CDR3 has 14 amino acids. Per germline, CDR1 SGHNT and CDR2 YYREEE (reference sequence). The V and J ends lost 0 bases and 6 bases respectively, with 10 bases between them. The CDR3 nucleotides are TGTGCCAGCAGCTTGGATCCTAGCGTCAATGAGCAGTTCTTC. Translation gives CASSLDPSVNEQFF.

The CDR3 region has the DNA TGTGCCAGCAGTTCGAGTAGCGGGAGGGAATCTGGGGCCAACGTCCTGACTTTC. Protein: CASSSSSGRESGANVLTF. This chain uses TRBV28 with TRBJ2-6; TRBD2 agrees at 11 bases. The CDR3 is made up of 18 amino acids. Germline CDR1 is MDHEN and CDR2 is SYDVKM. With V trimmed by 4 bases and J by 1 base, 6 bases remained unmatched.

This clone was picked up one time. CDR3 protein: CASSPLGTGDVNEQFF. CDR3 bases: TGTGCCAGCAGCCCCCTCGGGACAGGAGATGTGAATGAGCAGTTCTTC. This chain connects TRBV7-9 to TRBJ2-1; 8 nucleotides match TRBD1. V was pared by 5 bases and J by 7 bases, with 13 bases of the junction left unmatched. Germline-derived CDR1 and CDR2 are SEHNR and FQNEAQ (reference sequence). The CDR3 extends over 16 amino acids.

The chain is built from TRBV11-2 and TRBJ2-7, with D perhaps TRBD2 (6 bases). Germline assignment: CDR1 SGHAT and CDR2 FQNNGV. Trimming cost V 0 bases and J 0 bases, with 9 bases left between them. The CDR3 is 15 residues long. The CDR3 region is CASSLEPSVSYEQYF. CDR3 in DNA: TGTGCCAGCAGCTTAGAACCTAGCGTCTCCTACGAGCAGTACTTC.

The CDR3 bases are TGTGCCAGTAGTGCCGGGACAGGGGCTTCTGGAAACACCATATATTTT. Its translation: CASSAGTGASGNTIYF. The rearrangement joins TRBV19 to TRBJ1-3, with 10 bases matching TRBD1. There are 16 residues in the CDR3. Germline CDR1 LNHDA, CDR2 SQIVND (reference sequence). V shed 5 bases, J shed 1 base, and the junction held 5 bases outside the gene matches.

This chain joins TRBV18 and TRBJ1-6; D not resolved. The CDR3 loop spans 16 amino acids. The germline gives CDR1 KGHSH, CDR2 LQKENI. The V gene lost 2 bases and the J gene lost 10 bases, with 18 bases spanning the gap. The chain's CDR3 is CASSPLAPPGRSPLHF. The DNA for the CDR3 is TGTGCCAGCTCACCATTAGCACCCCCCGGGAGGTCACCCCTCCACTTT.

The rearrangement uses TRBV10-3 and TRBJ2-1, with TRBD1 as a possible D gene (6 bases). The germline V and J ends were trimmed by 5 bases and 11 bases, with 10 bases remaining between them. Germline-derived CDR1 and CDR2 are ENHRY and SYGVKD. This CDR3 comprises 11 residues. CDR3 loop: CAISQDSKQFF. The CDR3 DNA is TGTGCCATCAGTCAGGACAGCAAGCAGTTCTTC.

This clone was found a few times. J is TRBJ2-2 and V is TRBV6-1, with D tentatively TRBD1 (5 bases). Germline V lookup: CDR1 MNHNS, CDR2 SASEGT. The CDR3 sequence is 15 residues long. V was trimmed by 3 bases and J by 0 bases, leaving 8 bases between them. CDR3 DNA sequence: TGTGCCAGCAGTGACAGGGTGTCGAACACCGGGGAGCTGTTTTTT. Residues: CASSDRVSNTGELFF.

About this clone itself: One end of the junction varies from germline; a read error may be responsible. The chain employs TRBV6-2 or TRBV6-3 and TRBJ2-7; no firm D call. This CDR3 has 14 residues. Germline CDR1 MNHEY, CDR2 SVGEGT. CDR3 coding DNA: TGTGCCAGCAGTCACTCCCTAGTGATCAACGAGCAGTACTTC. Translated: CASSHSLVINEQYF.

The rearrangement links TRBV11-2 to TRBJ1-3; tentative D call: TRBD1 (5 bases). Germline CDR1 reads SGHAT; CDR2 reads FQNNGV. Trimming removed 5 bases at V and 2 bases at J, with 10 bases between. This CDR3 is 14 amino acids long. The CDR3 reads CASSTRQTGNTIYF. CDR3 in DNA: TGTGCCAGCAGCACCCGACAGACTGGAAACACCATATATTTT.

V usage is TRBV5-1 and J usage is TRBJ1-2, with a tentative D call TRBD1 (6 bases). The V and J ends lost 0 bases and 5 bases respectively, with 20 bases between them. The CDR3 has 17 amino acids. Germline V gene data show CDR1 as SGHRS and CDR2 as YFSETQ. The CDR3 DNA reads TGCGCCAGCAGCTTGGCAAGCGGTGGGGGCTTTTTTTATGGCTACACCTTC. Its translation: CASSLASGGGFFYGYTF.

The J gene is TRBJ2-5, the V gene TRBV19, with 12 bases identical to TRBD2. The CDR3 has 21 amino acids. CDR1 LNHDA and CDR2 SQIVND come from the germline V gene (reference sequence). The V segment lost 6 bases and the J segment 1 base; nucleotides outside the gene matches: 21. The CDR3 DNA reads TGTGCCAGTAGCCCACAGGGATCGACGACTAGCGGGAGAGGTACCCAAGAGACCCAGTACTTC. Translating gives CASSPQGSTTSGRGTQETQYF.

The chain uses TRBV28 and TRBJ2-7; 9 bases match TRBD1. CDR1 and CDR2 (germline): MDHEN, SYDVKM. V lost 3 bases to trimming and J lost 1 base; unmatched junction nucleotides: 7. The CDR3 consists of 16 residues. The CDR3 protein is CASSFLDRGTSYEQYF. DNA of the CDR3: TGTGCCAGCAGTTTTCTGGACAGGGGTACGTCCTACGAGCAGTACTTC. The variable domain in full, completed from reference TRBV28 and TRBJ2-7, reads DVKVTQSSRYLVKRTGEKVFLECVQDMDHENMFWYRQDPGLGLRLIYFSYDVKMKEKGDIPEGYSVSREKKERFSLILESASTNQTSMYLCASSFLDRGTSYEQYFGPGTRLTVT.

The chain uses TRBV5-4 and TRBJ2-3, with 11 bases identical to TRBD1. There are 14 residues in the CDR3. Trimming at V came to 4 bases and at J to 6 bases, leaving 4 bases not matched to a gene. Germline lookup yields CDR1 SGHNT and CDR2 YYREEE (reference sequence). CDR3 nucleotides: TGTGCCAGCAGCAAGGACAGGGGGCAGGATACGCAGTATTTT. Translation gives CASSKDRGQDTQYF.

This clone occurred once. The V gene is TRBV5-1, the J gene TRBJ2-5; tentative D call: TRBD2 (7 bases). The CDR3 consists of 16 residues. Germline assignment: CDR1 SGHRS and CDR2 YFSETQ. Trimming shortened V by 0 bases and J by 1 base, and 13 bases separated the two germline ends. Written as DNA, the CDR3 is TGCGCCAGCAGCTTGGAGGGGGGAGGGCTCCAAGAGACCCAGTACTTC. Translating gives CASSLEGGGLQETQYF.

This chain connects TRBV7-9 to TRBJ2-1; 15 bases map to TRBD2. The CDR3 loop spans 16 amino acids. The germline V gene has CDR1 SEHNR and CDR2 FQNEAQ (reference sequence). J was trimmed by 8 bases and V by 5 bases; bases with no gene match: 7. The CDR3 nucleotides read TGTGCCAGCAGCCGGGGACTAGCGGGAGGTGGCGATGAGCAGTTCTTC. Protein product: CASSRGLAGGGDEQFF.

The chain links TRBV27 to TRBJ1-3, with D tentatively TRBD1 (6 bases). V lost 5 bases and J lost 0, with 23 bases in between. The CDR3 is made up of 19 amino acids. Germline CDR1 reads MNHEY; CDR2 reads SMNVEV (reference sequence). CDR3 DNA sequence: TGTGCCAGCAGTCAAAGAGCCTTCAGGGGTTCCGTCTCTGGAAACACCATATATTTT. Encoded protein: CASSQRAFRGSVSGNTIYF.